This T cell receptor (beta chain) was captured by sequencing in a study of blood T cells in healthy people across ages. Broader study findings: The authors considered diversity estimates from one million T cells to be underestimates.

Note on this clonotype: Its antigen remains unidentified.

The CDR3 length is 13 residues. The germline gives CDR1 SQVTM, CDR2 ANQGSEA. The use of a sample-barcoded 5' primer and a J-beta primer mix characterized a second PCR of about 6 to 12 cycles. All samples gave at least 3 million CDR3-containing paired-end reads. TCRdb analysed the 5' RACE reads with MiXCR anew, one entry per CDR3 protein. The sample records 450,000 to 650,000 distinct CDR3 sequences, 24% being singletons. The same sample was also studied in work on T cells of mothers and their children. That report adds: A few healthy Caucasian mothers gave samples, and so did their six children. Unrelated mother-child pairs always had slightly, but never significantly, lower normalized overlap than related pairs.

The material sequenced was blood. The chain combines TRBV29-1 with TRBJ2-1; possibly TRBD2 for D (7 bases). The DNA end is more similar to TRBJ2-7, so the J call may be wrong. The TCR was taken from a boy aged 5-17 years in good health. CDR3 loop: CSVPGRGGYEQYV. The CDR3 DNA follows: TGCAGCGTCCCAGGTAGGGGGGGCTACGAGCAGTACGTC.